These T cell receptor beta chains were read from a single sample in a study of blood T cell repertoires in COVID-19. Some clones are missing from TCRdb's copy, which holds only in-frame ones; the method was immunoSEQ multiplex PCR. The table lists more than 75,000 clones, 88% of them singletons. Sequenced: peripheral blood. All receptors come from a woman of 80 years or more with active COVID-19. The CDR3 runs from the conserved cysteine through the conserved F or W. A D gene is named only where the DNA matches it firmly. Size is omitted from some rows. Given values are once, few, many or a class for expanded clones.

D	V	size	J	CDR3	DNA
.	TRBV12-3/TRBV12-4	.	TRBJ1-2	CASSPTVNYGYTF	TGTGCCAGCTCGCCTACAGTTAACTATGGCTACACCTTC
TRBD1	TRBV19	.	TRBJ1-6	CASSRRGTGVDSYNSPLHF	TGTGCCAGTAGTCGCCGTGGGACAGGGGTGGACTCCTATAATTCACCCCTCCACTTT
TRBD2	TRBV5-1	.	TRBJ2-7	CASSPPGGGASYEQYF	TGCGCCAGCAGCCCACCCGGGGGAGGGGCGTCCTACGAGCAGTACTTC
.	TRBV28	.	TRBJ2-2	CASLAGSNTGELFF	TGTGCCAGCCTGGCGGGAAGTAACACCGGGGAGCTGTTTTTT
TRBD1	TRBV28	.	TRBJ2-7	CASSLDLTMGTDPYEQYF	TGTGCCAGCAGTTTAGATCTAACTATGGGGACAGATCCCTACGAGCAGTACTTC
TRBD2	TRBV6-2/TRBV6-3	.	TRBJ2-2	CASSPRTSGRAGGTGELFF	TGTGCCAGCAGCCCCCGGACTAGCGGGAGGGCAGGTGGCACCGGGGAGCTGTTTTTT
.	TRBV15	.	TRBJ1-2	CATSRDTYGYTF	TGTGCCACCAGCAGGGACACCTATGGCTACACCTTC
.	TRBV6-2/TRBV6-3	.	TRBJ1-1	CASSYAQGGGGTEAFF	TGTGCCAGCAGTTACGCACAGGGAGGGGGAGGCACTGAAGCTTTCTTT
.	TRBV4-2	.	TRBJ2-1	CASSPRETVYNEQFF	TGTGCCAGCAGCCCTCGGGAGACGGTCTACAATGAGCAGTTCTTC
.	TRBV4-3	.	TRBJ2-1	CASSQNLQDYNEQFF	TGCGCCAGCAGCCAAAACTTACAGGACTACAATGAGCAGTTCTTC
TRBD2	TRBV4-2	few	TRBJ2-1	CASSQMTSPNEQFF	TGTGCCAGCAGCCAGATGACTAGCCCCAATGAGCAGTTCTTC
TRBD2	TRBV28	once	TRBJ2-1	CASSFVLAGGHNEQFF	TGTGCCAGCAGTTTTGTCCTAGCGGGAGGTCATAATGAGCAGTTCTTC
TRBD1	TRBV5-5	.	TRBJ2-7	CASSPRDREQYF	TGTGCCAGCAGCCCCCGGGACAGGGAGCAGTACTTC
TRBD1	TRBV11-1	.	TRBJ2-7	CASNYRGSYEQYF	TGTGCCAGCAACTACAGGGGAAGCTACGAGCAGTACTTC
.	TRBV29-1	.	TRBJ1-2	CSVDKDRLYGYTF	TGCAGCGTTGACAAGGACAGACTCTATGGCTACACCTTC
.	TRBV6-5	.	TRBJ2-1	CASTPASSYNEQFF	TGTGCCAGCACTCCTGCCAGCTCCTACAATGAGCAGTTCTTC
.	TRBV7-9	.	TRBJ1-4	CASSPGQFGGEKLFF	TGTGCCAGCAGCCCTGGACAGTTTGGGGGTGAAAAACTGTTTTTT
.	TRBV5-6	.	TRBJ2-1	CASSLYSGQLYNEQFF	TGTGCCAGCAGCTTATATTCGGGACAACTCTACAATGAGCAGTTCTTC
.	TRBV6-5	.	TRBJ1-2	CASRQGSIGGYTF	TGTGCCAGCAGACAGGGTAGTATCGGTGGCTACACCTTC